The 28 T cell receptor beta chains below all came from one sample that was sequenced in a study of blood T cell repertoires in COVID-19. Profiling relied on immunoSEQ multiplex PCR, and the TCRdb table lists in-frame clones only, not all of them. The sample carries 160,000 or so clones, roughly four fifths recorded once. The sample was peripheral blood. These receptors were collected from a man aged 60 to 75 with active or convalescent COVID-19.

The rearrangement uses TRBV6-1 and TRBJ2-5; maybe TRBD2 (5 bases). The germline V gene has CDR1 MNHNS and CDR2 SASEGT. Trimming stripped 1 base from V and 7 bases from J, with 13 bases between. The CDR3 spans 14 residues. Here the CDR3 DNA reads TGTGCCAGCAGTGAAGGTCGGGGTTCTGGGACCCAGTACTTC. It codes for CASSEGRGSGTQYF.

This clone was picked up a small number of times. This chain joins TRBV18 and TRBJ1-1; D gene uncertain. The CDR3 extends over 14 amino acids. CDR1 is KGHSH, CDR2 LQKENI, per germline. Trimming pared 1 base from V and 0 bases from J, leaving 6 bases between. The CDR3 loop is CASSPQSVNTEAFF. Here the CDR3 DNA reads TGTGCCAGCTCACCACAGTCGGTGAACACTGAAGCTTTCTTT.

The rearrangement links TRBV2 to TRBJ1-5; D not resolved. This CDR3 is built from 16 residues. Trimming removed 1 base at V and 3 bases at J, with 13 bases between. Germline CDR1 reads SNHLY; CDR2 reads FYNNEI. The CDR3 DNA reads as TGTGCCAGCAGTGAAGGTTCTGTTTCTTCCAATCAGCCCCAGCATTTT. This gives the protein CASSEGSVSSNQPQHF. Drawing the rest from reference TRBV2 and TRBJ1-5, the complete variable domain is EPEVTQTPSHQVTQMGQEVILRCVPISNHLYFYWYRQILGQKVEFLVSFYNNEISEKSEIFDDQFSVERPDGSNFTLKIRSTKLEDSAMYFCASSEGSVSSNQPQHFGDGTRLSIL.

The gene calls are TRBV20-1 and TRBJ2-3; 9 bases align to TRBD2. Germline V gene sequence: CDR1 DFQATT, CDR2 SNEGSKA (reference sequence). Germline trimming cut 3 bases from V and 6 bases from J; bases unmatched to any gene: 7. This CDR3 contains 14 residues. CDR3 residues: CSASAAGGPDTQYF. In nucleotides, the CDR3 is TGCAGTGCTAGTGCCGCGGGAGGGCCCGATACGCAGTATTTT.

This rearrangement joins TRBV5-1 to TRBJ2-3; 10 bases are a match to TRBD2. Germline lookup yields CDR1 SGHRS and CDR2 YFSETQ. This CDR3 has 16 amino acids. V gave up 3 bases and J gave up 2 bases; unmatched junction bases: 6. The CDR3 sequence is CASSYSGGHSTDTQYF. The CDR3 nucleotides are TGCGCCAGCAGCTATAGCGGGGGGCATTCCACAGATACGCAGTATTTT.

CDR3 region: CASSQGRTGGLTEAFF. The CDR3 nucleotides are TGTGCCAGCAGCCAAGGGAGGACAGGGGGGCTGACTGAAGCTTTCTTT. The J gene is TRBJ1-1, the V gene TRBV14; TRBD1 matches at 10 bases. The CDR3 covers 16 residues. Germline assignment: CDR1 SGHDN and CDR2 FVKESK. V lost 1 base and J lost 5; bases outside the gene matches: 7.

The chain combines TRBV5-1 with TRBJ1-4; 8 positions agree with TRBD1. The CDR3 has 15 amino acids. With V trimmed by 0 bases and J by 8 bases, 6 bases remained unmatched. CDR1 SGHRS and CDR2 YFSETQ come from the germline V gene. The CDR3 loop reads CASSLGGQGAEKLFF. CDR3 DNA sequence: TGCGCCAGCAGCTTGGGAGGGCAGGGGGCCGAAAAACTGTTTTTT.

The J gene is TRBJ2-3, the V gene TRBV7-2, with D unresolved. The CDR3 consists of 14 residues. V was pared by 4 bases and J by 3 bases, with 11 bases between. Germline assignment: CDR1 SGHTA and CDR2 FQGNSA. CDR3 region: CASSSLTRTDTQYF. CDR3 bases: TGTGCCAGCAGCTCACTGACACGGACAGATACGCAGTATTTT.

This chain links TRBV15 with TRBJ1-2; D remains unclear. CDR1 is LNHNV and CDR2 is YYDKDF in the germline V gene (reference sequence). V was pared by 1 base and J by 5 bases, with 14 bases between. The CDR3 is made up of 15 amino acids. The CDR3 DNA reads TGTGCCACCAGCAGAGGGCCAGAAGTCTCATATGGCTACACCTTC. It is translated as CATSRGPEVSYGYTF.

The chain links TRBV5-1 to TRBJ2-3, with 9 positions matching TRBD1. Germline CDR1 reads SGHRS; CDR2 reads YFSETQ. The CDR3 has 16 residues. V lost 4 bases to trimming and J lost 6 bases; unmatched junction nucleotides: 12. The CDR3 region has the DNA TGCGCCAGCAGCGAAGGGACAGGGTCTCGGTCCGATACGCAGTATTTT. Translated, it gives CASSEGTGSRSDTQYF.

The chain couples TRBV9 to TRBJ1-2; TRBD1 matches at 7 bases. Germline trimming cut 4 bases from V and 0 bases from J; bases unmatched to any gene: 6. Germline-derived CDR1 and CDR2 are SGDLS and YYNGEE. The CDR3 consists of 15 residues. The CDR3 coding sequence is TGTGCCAGCAGCACAGGGACAGCTTCTAACTATGGCTACACCTTC. This translates into CASSTGTASNYGYTF. The full variable domain, completed using reference TRBV9 and TRBJ1-2, is DSGVTQTPKHLITATGQRVTLRCSPRSGDLSVYWYQQSLDQGLQFLIQYYNGEERAKGNILERFSAQQFPDLHSELNLSSLELGDSALYFCASSTGTASNYGYTFGSGTRLTVV.

The rearrangement joins TRBV9 to TRBJ2-3; TRBD1 matches at 7 bases. The V gene end was trimmed by 0 bases and the J gene end by 2 bases; junction bases not matched to a gene: 9. Germline CDR1 reads SGDLS; CDR2 reads YYNGEE. This CDR3 comprises 17 residues. The CDR3 loop reads CASSVVTGATTTDTQYF. The CDR3 DNA reads as TGTGCCAGCAGCGTAGTCACAGGGGCTACTACCACAGATACGCAGTATTTT.

The J gene is TRBJ2-1, the V gene TRBV6-6; no definite D call. The CDR3 is 15 residues long. V lost 0 bases and J lost 5, with 11 bases in between. The germline CDR1 and CDR2 sequences are MNHNY and SVGAGI (reference sequence). In nucleotides, the CDR3 is TGTGCCAGCAGTTACTCCAACCGGGTGAACAATGAGCAGTTCTTC. Protein: CASSYSNRVNNEQFF.

The rearrangement uses TRBV3-1 (or the pseudogene TRBV3-2) and TRBJ2-1, with 7 positions matching TRBD2. The CDR3 has 16 amino acids. The trim removed 5 bases at V and 2 bases at J, leaving 9 bases unmatched. Germline V gene data show CDR1 as LGHDT and CDR2 as YNNKEL (reference sequence). CDR3 DNA sequence: TGTGCCAGCAGCGGGATTTTAGCGGGCCCCTACAATGAGCAGTTCTTC. Encoded protein: CASSGILAGPYNEQFF.

V is TRBV5-1 and J is TRBJ1-5, with D possibly being TRBD1 (5 bases). Deletions cut 0 bases from V and 0 bases from J, with 7 bases between. CDR1 and CDR2 (germline): SGHRS, YFSETQ. The CDR3 is made up of 15 amino acids. DNA for the CDR3: TGCGCCAGCAGCTTGGAAGGACATAGCAATCAGCCCCAGCATTTT. This sequence encodes CASSLEGHSNQPQHF.

V usage is TRBV6-1 and J usage is TRBJ2-7; D is perhaps TRBD2 (5 bases). The CDR3 covers 14 residues. V dropped 0 bases and J dropped 5 bases, with 11 bases sitting between them. Germline CDR1 MNHNS, CDR2 SASEGT. The DNA of the CDR3 is TGTGCCAGCAGTGAAGCGCGGGCGGACCACGAGCAGTACTTC. Translated: CASSEARADHEQYF.

This chain connects TRBV28 to TRBJ1-6; 7 bases agree with TRBD1. V dropped 3 bases and J dropped 14; count of bases not matched to a gene: 13. Germline CDR1 and CDR2: MDHEN and SYDVKM. The CDR3 is 15 amino acids. The CDR3 coding sequence is TGTGCCAGCAGTTTCCTCAGGACAGGAGGTGGTACCCTCCACTTT. Protein sequence: CASSFLRTGGGTLHF. The whole variable domain, filled in from reference TRBV28 and TRBJ1-6, reads DVKVTQSSRYLVKRTGEKVFLECVQDMDHENMFWYRQDPGLGLRLIYFSYDVKMKEKGDIPEGYSVSREKKERFSLILESASTNQTSMYLCASSFLRTGGGTLHFGNGTRLTVT.

V and J are TRBV18 and TRBJ1-2, with 9 bases matching TRBD1. The CDR3 loop spans 17 amino acids. The junction had 10 bases not matched to a gene; V was cut back by 0 bases and J by 5 bases. The V gene's germline CDR1 is KGHSH and CDR2 LQKENI. The CDR3 DNA reads as TGTGCCAGCTCACCACCATTCGAACAGGGGGCAGGGTATGGCTACACCTTC. The encoded protein is CASSPPFEQGAGYGYTF. Complete variable domain (other parts from reference TRBV18 and TRBJ1-2): NAGVMQNPRHLVRRRGQEARLRCSPMKGHSHVYWYRQLPEEGLKFMVYLQKENIIDESGMPKERFSAEFPKEGPSILRIQQVVRGDSAAYFCASSPPFEQGAGYGYTFGSGTRLTVV.

The V gene is TRBV19, the J gene TRBJ1-6; 7 bases are a match to TRBD1. The CDR3 loop spans 12 amino acids. In germline, CDR1 is LNHDA, CDR2 SQIVND (reference sequence). V was pared by 10 bases and J by 9 bases, with 6 bases of the junction left unmatched. Here the CDR3 reads CATATGPSPLHF. CDR3 sequence (DNA): TGTGCCACCGCGACAGGGCCTTCACCCCTCCACTTT.

CDR3 coding DNA: TGCGCCAGCAGTCTGGACAGGGGCTATGGCTACACCTTC. This sequence encodes CASSLDRGYGYTF. V usage is TRBV10-2 and J usage is TRBJ1-2; 9 bases line up with TRBD1. CDR3 length equals 13 residues. J gave up 4 bases and V 5 bases, and 2 bases lay outside the gene matches. CDR1 is WSHSY, CDR2 SAAADI, per germline.

This chain uses TRBV24-1 with TRBJ1-1; 8 positions match TRBD1. Germline V CDR1 and CDR2: KGHDR, SFDVKD. The V and J ends lost 5 bases and 1 base, in that order; junction bases with no gene match: 5. This CDR3 has 15 residues. This chain's CDR3 is CATSVGRGQNTEAFF. The CDR3 DNA reads TGTGCCACCAGTGTGGGCAGGGGGCAGAACACTGAAGCTTTCTTT.

This rearrangement joins TRBV19 to TRBJ1-4; TRBD1 aligns across 9 bases. The V gene end was trimmed by 7 bases and the J gene end by 5 bases; junction bases not matched to a gene: 5. Germline CDR1 and CDR2: LNHDA and SQIVND (reference sequence). This CDR3 has 14 amino acids. The CDR3 protein is CASTWTGANEKLFF. The CDR3 nucleotides are TGTGCCAGTACTTGGACAGGGGCGAATGAAAAACTGTTTTTT.

The chain carries TRBV28 and TRBJ1-2; D uncertain. The CDR3 has 15 amino acids. V lost 3 bases and J lost 9, with 20 bases in between. CDR1 MDHEN and CDR2 SYDVKM come from the germline V gene. The CDR3 bases are TGTGCCAGCAGTTTGCCAGGAGGGTCCCACCACCGCTACACCTTC. Its translation: CASSLPGGSHHRYTF.

The CDR3 region has the DNA TGTGCCAGCAACCTGGGGGGACAGGGGTTCACCTTC. It translates to CASNLGGQGFTF. This chain connects TRBV7-9 to TRBJ1-2; TRBD1 aligns across 10 bases. The germline V gene has CDR1 SEHNR and CDR2 FQNEAQ (reference sequence). The CDR3 is 12 residues long. Losses at the gene ends were 7 bases for V and 13 bases for J; bases not matched to a gene: 9.

This chain connects TRBV3-1 (or the pseudogene TRBV3-2) to TRBJ2-7; a weak D match, TRBD1 (5 bases). Trimming stripped 2 bases from V and 0 bases from J, with 5 bases between. Looked up from germline, CDR1 is LGHDT and CDR2 is YNNKEL (reference sequence). The CDR3 is 13 amino acids. The CDR3 sequence: CASSQQGSYEQYF. CDR3 sequence (DNA): TGTGCCAGCAGCCAACAGGGCTCCTACGAGCAGTACTTC.

V usage is TRBV19 and J usage is TRBJ1-2; TRBD1 is a possible D gene (5 bases). CDR1 LNHDA and CDR2 SQIVND come from the germline V gene (reference sequence). V lost 2 bases to trimming and J lost 5 bases, with 12 bases between them. The CDR3 length is 14 residues. The CDR3 spells CASSISGGPYGYTF. The DNA of the CDR3 is TGTGCCAGTAGTATATCGGGGGGACCGTATGGCTACACCTTC.

This clone appeared a few times. This rearrangement joins TRBV20-1 to TRBJ2-7; D is unresolved. The germline CDR1 and CDR2 sequences are DFQATT and SNEGSKA (reference sequence). V was cut by 3 bases and J by 4 bases, with 4 bases left in between. CDR3 length: 10 residues. The CDR3 DNA reads as TGCAGTGCTAGTCAATACGAGCAGTACTTC. Its protein product is CSASQYEQYF.

The chain combines TRBV12-3 or TRBV12-4 with TRBJ2-7; D gene ambiguous. The CDR3 covers 13 residues. Trimming pared 2 bases from V and 2 bases from J, leaving 7 bases between. The CDR3 DNA is TGTGCCAGCAGTTTAAGGAGCCCCTACGAGCAGTACTTC. Translated, it gives CASSLRSPYEQYF.